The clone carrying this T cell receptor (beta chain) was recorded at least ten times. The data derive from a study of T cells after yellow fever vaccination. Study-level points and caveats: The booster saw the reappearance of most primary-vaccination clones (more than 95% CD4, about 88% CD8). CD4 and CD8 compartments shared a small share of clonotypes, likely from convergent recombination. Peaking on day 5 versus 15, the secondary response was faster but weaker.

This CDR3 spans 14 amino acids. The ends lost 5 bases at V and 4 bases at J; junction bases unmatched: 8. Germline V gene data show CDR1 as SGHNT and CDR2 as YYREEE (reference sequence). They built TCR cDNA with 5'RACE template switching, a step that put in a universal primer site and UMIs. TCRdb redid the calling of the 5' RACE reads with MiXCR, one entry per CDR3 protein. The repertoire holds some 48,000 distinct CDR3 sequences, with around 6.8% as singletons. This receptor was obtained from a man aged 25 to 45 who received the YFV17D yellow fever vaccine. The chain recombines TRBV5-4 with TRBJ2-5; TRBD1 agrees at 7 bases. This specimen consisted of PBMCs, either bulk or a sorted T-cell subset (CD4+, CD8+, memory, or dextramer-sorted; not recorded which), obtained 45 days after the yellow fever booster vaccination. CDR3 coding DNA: TGTGCCAGCAGTTCACAGGGGCGGGCAGAGACCCAGTACTTC. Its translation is CASSSQGRAETQYF. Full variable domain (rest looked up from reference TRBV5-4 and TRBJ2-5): ETGVTQSPTHLIKTRGQQVTLRCSSQSGHNTVSWYQQALGQGPQFIFQYYREEENGRGNFPPRFSGLQFPNYSSELNVNALELDDSALYLCASSSQGRAETQYFGPGTRLLVL.